This entry lists 21 T cell receptor beta chains sequenced from one sample in a study of blood T cell repertoires in COVID-19. Produced via immunoSEQ multiplex PCR; TCRdb's table is partial and in-frame only. This sample has 330,000 or so clones, with 75% to 90% found just once. Sequenced input: PBMCs or T cells enriched from blood (not recorded which). These receptors were obtained from a man aged 30 to 45 who had recovered from COVID-19.

The chain has TRBV2 and TRBJ1-5, with D perhaps TRBD1 (6 bases). In germline, CDR1 is SNHLY, CDR2 FYNNEI. Trimming shortened V by 4 bases and J by 5 bases, and 18 bases separated the two germline ends. The CDR3 is made up of 16 amino acids. CDR3 coding DNA: TGTGCCAGCAGTGGTGTTCATGATAGGGGGTATCAGCCCCAGCATTTT. Amino acid sequence: CASSGVHDRGYQPQHF. Filled out from reference TRBV2 and TRBJ1-5, the complete variable domain reads EPEVTQTPSHQVTQMGQEVILRCVPISNHLYFYWYRQILGQKVEFLVSFYNNEISEKSEIFDDQFSVERPDGSNFTLKIRSTKLEDSAMYFCASSGVHDRGYQPQHFGDGTRLSIL.

This clone was seen just once. The gene calls are TRBV2 and TRBJ1-5; 7 bases are a match to TRBD1. The CDR3 loop spans 14 amino acids. J lost 4 bases, V lost 4 bases, and 4 bases had no gene match. Per germline, CDR1 SNHLY and CDR2 FYNNEI. DNA for the CDR3: TGTGCCAGCAGTGGACAGGGTCGAAATCAGCCCCAGCATTTT. Translated, it gives CASSGQGRNQPQHF.

This clone was seen a handful of times. The chain couples TRBV5-1 to TRBJ2-7, with a possible D match to TRBD1 (6 bases). V was cut by 3 bases and J by 3 bases, with 16 bases left in between. Germline loops: CDR1 SGHRS, CDR2 YFSETQ. The CDR3 totals 15 residues. CDR3 region: CASSSTGSLRYEQYF. The DNA of the CDR3 is TGCGCCAGCAGCTCCACAGGGAGCCTGCGCTACGAGCAGTACTTC.

The rearrangement uses TRBV7-3 and TRBJ2-3; 12 bases agree with TRBD2. This CDR3 spans 15 amino acids. Germline assignment: CDR1 SGHTA and CDR2 FQGTGA. The junction had 4 bases not matched to a gene; V was cut back by 5 bases and J by 4 bases. CDR3 bases: TGTGCCAGCAGCCTAGCGGGGGGGCTGGCAGATACGCAGTATTTT. It specifies CASSLAGGLADTQYF.

The rearrangement links TRBV5-1 to TRBJ1-5, with D unresolved. This CDR3 region has 15 residues. CDR1 and CDR2 (germline): SGHRS, YFSETQ. V was pared by 0 bases and J by 1 base, with 8 bases between. The CDR3 protein is CASSLDPGSNQPQHF. As DNA, the CDR3 is TGCGCCAGCAGCTTGGATCCGGGGAGCAATCAGCCCCAGCATTTT.

In DNA form, the CDR3 reads TGTGCCAGCAGCCATGCCTCTAGCGGGGGGCGCACAGATACGCAGTATTTT. Amino acid sequence: CASSHASSGGRTDTQYF. This chain connects TRBV3-1 (or the pseudogene TRBV3-2) to TRBJ2-3, with 11 bases identical to TRBD2. Trimming cost V 3 bases and J 1 base; bases outside gene matches: 6. There are 17 residues in the CDR3. Germline assignment: CDR1 LGHDT and CDR2 YNNKEL (reference sequence).

CDR3 sequence reads: CASSLGVGAAAPEAFF. Here the CDR3 DNA reads TGCGCCAGCAGCCTTGGGGTGGGGGCGGCGGCTCCTGAAGCTTTCTTT. The gene calls are TRBV5-1 and TRBJ1-1; D is perhaps TRBD1 (6 bases). Trimming stripped 4 bases from V and 6 bases from J, with 22 bases between. CDR3 length: 16 residues. Germline CDR1 reads SGHRS; CDR2 reads YFSETQ.

J is TRBJ1-2 and V is TRBV9; 7 bases agree with TRBD1. Trimming cost V 2 bases and J 1 base; bases outside gene matches: 2. In germline, CDR1 is SGDLS, CDR2 YYNGEE. The CDR3 loop spans 14 amino acids. The CDR3 DNA reads TGTGCCAGCAGCGTTGGACAGGATAACTATGGCTACACCTTC. As protein: CASSVGQDNYGYTF.

This chain joins TRBV27 and TRBJ2-7, with 9 bases matching TRBD1. V was pared by 5 bases and J by 4 bases, with 9 bases of the junction left unmatched. This CDR3 region has 15 residues. Germline V gives CDR1 MNHEY, CDR2 SMNVEV (reference sequence). CDR3 amino acids: CASSLKDRGGYEQYF. CDR3 coding DNA: TGTGCCAGCAGTCTAAAGGACAGGGGCGGGTACGAGCAGTACTTC.

The chain recombines TRBV5-1 with TRBJ2-5; D uncertain. CDR3 size: 11 residues. V lost 3 bases and J lost 3, with 3 bases in between. Germline values: CDR1 SGHRS, CDR2 YFSETQ. The chain's CDR3 is CASSSKETQYF. Here the CDR3 DNA reads TGCGCCAGCAGCTCAAAAGAGACCCAGTACTTC.

The chain employs TRBV28 and TRBJ1-2; unclear D gene. V was clipped by 6 bases and J by 0 bases, with 11 bases between them. Germline loops: CDR1 MDHEN, CDR2 SYDVKM. The CDR3 length is 14 residues. In DNA, the CDR3 is TGTGCCAGCAGGCCTGCGGTTTCTAACTATGGCTACACCTTC. It yields the protein CASRPAVSNYGYTF.

Concerning this clone: The identical CDR3 is also encoded by other nucleotide sequences in the sample. The chain is built from TRBV4-2 and TRBJ2-1, with TRBD1 as a possible D gene (6 bases). Trimming removed 0 bases from V and 6 bases from J, with 9 bases in between. Germline CDR1 and CDR2: LGHNA and YNFKEQ. There are 14 residues in the CDR3. The CDR3 nucleotides are TGTGCCAGCAGCCAAGAAGGCAGGGGCAATGAGCAGTTCTTC. It specifies CASSQEGRGNEQFF.

The J gene is TRBJ1-1, the V gene TRBV5-1, with D perhaps TRBD1 (5 bases). Trimming shortened V by 1 base and J by 1 base, and 8 bases separated the two germline ends. Germline CDR1 reads SGHRS; CDR2 reads YFSETQ. The length of the CDR3 is 14 residues. The CDR3, as DNA: TGCGCCAGCAGCTTGAGGGGCAGGAACACTGAAGCTTTCTTT. The encoded protein is CASSLRGRNTEAFF.

The rearrangement joins TRBV30 to TRBJ1-5; tentative D call: TRBD1 (6 bases). Germline V lookup: CDR1 GTSNPN, CDR2 SVGIG (reference sequence). The CDR3 length is 14 residues. V lost 2 bases and J 1 base, leaving 9 bases between the germline ends. CDR3 loop: CAWSQGTSNQPQHF. The CDR3 DNA follows: TGTGCCTGGAGTCAGGGGACAAGCAATCAGCCCCAGCATTTT.

The rearrangement uses TRBV19 and TRBJ1-2; 7 bases match TRBD1. With V trimmed by 3 bases and J by 5 bases, 9 bases remained unmatched. In germline, CDR1 is LNHDA, CDR2 SQIVND (reference sequence). The CDR3 is made up of 15 amino acids. CDR3 in DNA: TGTGCCAGTAGTATGCGGGGCCAGGGGGTATATGGCTACACCTTC. Its protein product is CASSMRGQGVYGYTF.

The chain combines TRBV19 with TRBJ1-6, with D unresolved. Between the trimmed V and J ends, which lost 3 bases and 9 bases, there was a span of 12 bases. CDR3 length: 14 amino acids. In germline, CDR1 is LNHDA, CDR2 SQIVND (reference sequence). The CDR3 nucleotides read TGTGCCAGTAGTATCTCGGGTAATCGTTCACCCCTCCACTTT. It specifies CASSISGNRSPLHF.

The V gene is TRBV7-9, the J gene TRBJ2-3; D is possibly TRBD2 (5 bases). Germline loops: CDR1 SEHNR, CDR2 FQNEAQ (reference sequence). The CDR3 sequence is 15 residues long. Trimming stripped 6 bases from V and 2 bases from J, with 15 bases between. In DNA, the CDR3 is TGTGCCAGCAGATTCACGGGGAGATACACAGATACGCAGTATTTT. Its protein product is CASRFTGRYTDTQYF.

This clone was seen only a few times. This chain joins TRBV7-8 and TRBJ2-7; no clear D. Germline CDR1 reads SGHVS; CDR2 reads FQNEAQ. Trimming stripped 3 bases from V and 3 bases from J, with 12 bases between. There are 14 residues in the CDR3. CDR3 nucleotide sequence: TGTGCCAGCAGCTTGAGTAACAGAGACTACGAGCAGTACTTC. Its protein is CASSLSNRDYEQYF.

The chain joins TRBV28 to TRBJ1-2, with 7 bases matching TRBD1. J gave up 2 bases and V 2 bases, and 2 bases lay outside the gene matches. Germline assignment: CDR1 MDHEN and CDR2 SYDVKM. The CDR3 sequence is 14 residues long. The chain's CDR3 is CASSLLGQNYGYTF. The DNA for the CDR3 is TGTGCCAGCAGTTTACTGGGACAGAACTATGGCTACACCTTC.

The chain joins TRBV3-1 (or the pseudogene TRBV3-2) to TRBJ2-2; D remains ambiguous. CDR3 length: 13 amino acids. V was clipped by 4 bases and J by 5 bases, with 8 bases between them. The germline gives CDR1 LGHDT, CDR2 YNNKEL (reference sequence). The CDR3 loop is CASSPHLTGELFF. In DNA, the CDR3 is TGTGCCAGCAGCCCCCACTTGACCGGGGAGCTGTTTTTT.

The V call is TRBV28, the J call TRBJ1-2, with a tentative D call TRBD1 (6 bases). CDR1 is MDHEN and CDR2 is SYDVKM in the germline V gene. With 3 bases removed from V and 3 bases from J, the gap between germline ends came to 11 bases. The CDR3 contains 14 residues. The DNA of the CDR3 is TGTGCCAGCAGTTTGGCTCGGACAGACTATGGCTACACCTTC. It encodes CASSLARTDYGYTF.